What follows are 32 T cell receptor beta chains derived from one specimen sequenced in a study of blood T cell repertoires in COVID-19. Method: immunoSEQ multiplex PCR; TCRdb's copy keeps in-frame clones and lacks some. The sample carries tens of thousands of clones, about four fifths recorded once. The sample taken for sequencing was peripheral blood. The receptors derive from a man in his fifties or sixties with acute or convalescent COVID-19.

J is TRBJ2-7 and V is TRBV5-4, with 11 bases matching TRBD2. The V segment lost 1 base and the J segment 7 bases; nucleotides outside the gene matches: 7. Germline-derived CDR1 and CDR2 are SGHNT and YYREEE (reference sequence). The CDR3 is made up of 15 amino acids. CDR3 in DNA: TGTGCCAGCAGCTTGTTGACTAGCGGGGTGGGGGAGCAGTACTTC. It is translated as CASSLLTSGVGEQYF.

V usage is TRBV5-4 and J usage is TRBJ1-2, with D perhaps TRBD1 (5 bases). Germline CDR1 SGHNT, CDR2 YYREEE (reference sequence). V was clipped by 3 bases and J by 3 bases, with 6 bases between them. The CDR3 totals 12 residues. CDR3: CASSSRDYGYTF. CDR3 DNA sequence: TGTGCCAGCAGCTCCAGGGACTATGGCTACACCTTC.

The genes are TRBV7-2 and TRBJ2-2; D is unresolved. Trimming shortened V by 2 bases and J by 0 bases, and 4 bases separated the two germline ends. CDR1 is SGHTA and CDR2 is FQGNSA in the germline V gene. This CDR3 spans 14 amino acids. CDR3 nucleotides: TGTGCCAGCAGCTTACAGGCGAACACCGGGGAGCTGTTTTTT. As protein: CASSLQANTGELFF.

There are a few counts of this clone. This chain uses TRBV3-1 (or the pseudogene TRBV3-2) with TRBJ1-6; 10 bases map to TRBD1. The CDR3 runs 14 residues. V dropped 4 bases and J dropped 9; count of bases not matched to a gene: 3. Germline V gene data show CDR1 as LGHDT and CDR2 as YNNKEL (reference sequence). The CDR3 is CASSRDRGSSPLHF. The CDR3 nucleotides are TGTGCCAGCAGCCGGGACAGGGGTAGTTCACCCCTCCACTTT.

The chain uses TRBV2 and TRBJ2-1; D possibly corresponds to TRBD2 (5 bases). Trimming took 7 bases from V and 6 from J, leaving 7 bases between them. Per the germline V gene, CDR1 is SNHLY and CDR2 is FYNNEI. The CDR3 consists of 11 residues. CDR3 sequence reads: CASNRGNEQFF. In nucleotides, the CDR3 is TGTGCCAGCAACCGGGGCAATGAGCAGTTCTTC.

This clone was counted between two and nine times. This sequence joins TRBV6-5 and TRBJ1-2; weak D call: TRBD1 (5 bases). Germline CDR1 MNHEY, CDR2 SVGAGI. V was cut by 6 bases and J by 6 bases, with 17 bases left in between. The CDR3 has 14 residues. As DNA, the CDR3 is TGTGCCAGCAGCTGGGGCTGGAGAAGCGATGGCTACACCTTC. It codes for CASSWGWRSDGYTF.

This clone has just a few counts. V and J are TRBV6-5 and TRBJ2-1; 9 bases are a match to TRBD2. In germline, CDR1 is MNHEY, CDR2 SVGAGI. The length of the CDR3 is 12 residues. Trimming removed 10 bases from V and 8 bases from J; junction bases left unmatched: 6. CDR3 DNA: TGTGCCACGTTCGCGGGGGGGTATGAGCAGTTCTTC. It encodes CATFAGGYEQFF.

This chain links TRBV7-8 with TRBJ2-7; 8 positions match TRBD2. The CDR3 covers 14 residues. Germline CDR1 is SGHVS and CDR2 is FQNEAQ. Unmatched junction bases numbered 1, after V lost 0 bases and J lost 3 bases. For the CDR3, the DNA is TGTGCCAGCAGCTTAGCGGGACTAGGCTACGAGCAGTACTTC. This gives the protein CASSLAGLGYEQYF.

V is TRBV6-2 or TRBV6-3 and J is TRBJ2-7; 7 positions match TRBD2. The germline gives CDR1 MNHEY, CDR2 SVGEGT. The V and J ends lost 0 bases and 4 bases, in that order; junction bases with no gene match: 6. The CDR3 extends over 15 amino acids. As DNA, the CDR3 is TGTGCCAGCAGTTACTCGCGCGGGAGTAGGTACGAGCAGTACTTC. Its translation: CASSYSRGSRYEQYF.

This clone was detected only a few times. The chain combines TRBV13 with TRBJ1-2; 7 bases agree with TRBD1. Trimming cost V 5 bases and J 5 bases; bases outside gene matches: 2. Germline V gene lookup returns CDR1 PRHDT and CDR2 FYEKMQ (reference sequence). The CDR3 is made up of 12 amino acids. CDR3 protein: CASSTGDYGYTF. CDR3 sequence (DNA): TGTGCCAGCAGCACAGGGGATTATGGCTACACCTTC. Together with reference TRBV13 and TRBJ1-2, the CDR3 gives the full variable domain: AAGVIQSPRHLIKEKRETATLKCYPIPRHDTVYWYQQGPGQDPQFLISFYEKMQSDKGSIPDRFSAQQFSDYHSELNMSSLELGDSALYFCASSTGDYGYTFGSGTRLTVV.

The chain carries TRBV5-4 and TRBJ1-4; 9 positions agree with TRBD1. After removal of 2 bases from V and 8 bases from J, the junction contained 4 bases not matched to a gene. The germline V gene encodes CDR1 SGHNT and CDR2 YYREEE (reference sequence). This CDR3 contains 14 residues. CDR3 residues: CASSFTGGGEKLFF. CDR3 nucleotides: TGTGCCAGCAGCTTCACAGGGGGCGGGGAAAAACTGTTTTTT.

The gene calls are TRBV4-3 and TRBJ1-4, with D possibly matching TRBD1 (5 bases). The CDR3 totals 15 residues. The germline V gene has CDR1 LGHNA and CDR2 YSLEER. V was trimmed by 0 bases and J by 6 bases, leaving 11 bases between them. CDR3 nucleotides: TGCGCCAGCAGCCAAGATGGCCGGGGGGATGAAAAACTGTTTTTT. This gives the protein CASSQDGRGDEKLFF.

This clone was counted a few times. The rearrangement joins TRBV19 to TRBJ2-1; the match to TRBD2 covers 7 bases. Germline V gene sequence: CDR1 LNHDA, CDR2 SQIVND (reference sequence). The CDR3 sequence is 13 residues long. Losses at the gene ends were 8 bases for V and 8 bases for J; bases not matched to a gene: 9. The CDR3 sequence is CASRAGFTDEQFF. The CDR3 DNA is TGTGCCAGTCGAGCGGGGTTTACAGATGAGCAGTTCTTC. The complete variable domain, with remaining parts taken from reference TRBV19 and TRBJ2-1, reads DGGITQSPKYLFRKEGQNVTLSCEQNLNHDAMYWYRQDPGQGLRLIYYSQIVNDFQKGDIAEGYSVSREKKESFPLTVTSAQKNPTAFYLCASRAGFTDEQFFGPGTRLTVL.

The rearrangement links TRBV7-8 to TRBJ2-6; the D is unclear. From germline, CDR1 is SGHVS and CDR2 FQNEAQ. The CDR3 length is 16 residues. Trimming took off 1 base at V and 0 bases at J, with 7 bases between the two ends. CDR3 in amino acids: CASSLVRSSGANVLTF. The CDR3 DNA reads as TGTGCCAGCAGCTTAGTGCGGAGCTCTGGGGCCAACGTCCTGACTTTC.

The genes are TRBV2 and TRBJ2-3; 8 nucleotides agree with TRBD1. The CDR3 covers 13 residues. CDR1 is SNHLY and CDR2 is FYNNEI in the germline V gene. Germline trimming cut 7 bases from V and 2 bases from J; bases unmatched to any gene: 2. CDR3 loop: CASKTGATDTQYF. For the CDR3, the DNA is TGTGCCAGCAAGACAGGGGCCACAGATACGCAGTATTTT.

The rearrangement uses TRBV27 and TRBJ1-1; D is perhaps TRBD1 (5 bases). Deletions cut 0 bases from V and 6 bases from J, with 11 bases between. The CDR3 is 14 amino acids. The germline V gene has CDR1 MNHEY and CDR2 SMNVEV (reference sequence). The DNA of the CDR3 is TGTGCCAGCAGTTTATCGCAATCAGGGTCTGAAGCTTTCTTT. Protein: CASSLSQSGSEAFF.

The chain has TRBV20-1 and TRBJ2-3; the D is unclear. The CDR3 length is 16 residues. The V end lost 3 bases, the J end lost 3 bases, and 19 bases lay between the germline ends. Germline CDR1 is DFQATT and CDR2 is SNEGSKA (reference sequence). The CDR3 is CSASPQVLLLTDTQYF. As DNA, the CDR3 is TGCAGTGCTAGTCCTCAAGTCCTACTTCTAACAGATACGCAGTATTTT.

The rearrangement links TRBV5-6 to TRBJ2-5; maybe TRBD1 (6 bases). Germline V gene data show CDR1 as SGHDT and CDR2 as YYEEEE. The V gene lost 4 bases and the J gene lost 3 bases, with 13 bases spanning the gap. The CDR3 consists of 14 residues. The CDR3 bases are TGTGCCAGCAGCAACCGGGACATCGAAGAGACCCAGTACTTC. Protein sequence: CASSNRDIEETQYF.

The J gene is TRBJ2-1, the V gene TRBV7-2; 9 bases match TRBD1. The germline V gene has CDR1 SGHTA and CDR2 FQGNSA. V was clipped by 7 bases and J by 6 bases; unmatched bases: 7. CDR3 length: 14 amino acids. The DNA for the CDR3 is TGTGCCAGCAAAGGGACAGGGTCCCCCAATGAGCAGTTCTTC. Amino acid sequence: CASKGTGSPNEQFF.

V gene TRBV5-1 combines with J gene TRBJ2-1; no definite D call. Trimming shortened V by 7 bases and J by 4 bases, and 15 bases separated the two germline ends. Germline loops: CDR1 SGHRS, CDR2 YFSETQ. The CDR3 extends over 14 amino acids. CDR3 nucleotides: TGCGCCAGCCACGACTCGGCACCTTACAATGAGCAGTTCTTC. It is translated as CASHDSAPYNEQFF.

Only a few counts were recorded for this clone. Mismatch with germline at one junction end may stem from a read error. The chain employs TRBV7-7 and TRBJ1-4; no clear D gene. The CDR3 is 15 amino acids. Germline-derived CDR1 and CDR2 are SSHAT and FNYEAQ (reference sequence). The CDR3 here is CASSLGSSSNEKLFF. CDR3 bases: TGTGCTAGCAGCTTAGGTAGTTCGTCTAATGAAAAACTGTTTTTT.

The chain combines TRBV4-3 with TRBJ2-3; 13 bases agree with TRBD2. The CDR3 has 19 residues. Germline lookup yields CDR1 LGHNA and CDR2 YSLEER. V trimming: 1 base; J trimming: 1 base; junction bases outside the gene matches: 8. For the CDR3, the DNA is TGCGCCAGCAGCCAAGGCAGGACTAGCGGGAGTGGGCGCACAGATACGCAGTATTTT. Its translation is CASSQGRTSGSGRTDTQYF.

This chain joins TRBV29-1 and TRBJ2-6; 9 bases align to TRBD1. Germline CDR1 SQVTM, CDR2 ANQGSEA. CDR3 size: 16 residues. The V gene end was trimmed by 1 base and the J gene end by 1 base; junction bases not matched to a gene: 2. The CDR3 protein is CSVEGTGASGANVLTF. The CDR3 nucleotides are TGCAGCGTTGAAGGGACAGGGGCATCTGGGGCCAACGTCCTGACTTTC.

This clone was observed a handful of times. This rearrangement joins TRBV28 to TRBJ1-1, with D perhaps TRBD1 (6 bases). The CDR3 has 15 residues. The germline V gene has CDR1 MDHEN and CDR2 SYDVKM. V dropped 5 bases and J dropped 1 base, with 14 bases sitting between them. This chain's CDR3 is CASSVRQARNTEAFF. The CDR3 region has the DNA TGTGCCAGCAGTGTCCGACAGGCGAGGAACACTGAAGCTTTCTTT.

With respect to this clone: The same CDR3 can be traced to other DNA sequences in this sample. The chain recombines TRBV5-1 with TRBJ2-7, with D perhaps TRBD2 (5 bases). V lost 1 base, J lost 0 bases, and 8 bases lay in between. Germline assignment: CDR1 SGHRS and CDR2 YFSETQ. This CDR3 region has 14 residues. The CDR3, as DNA: TGCGCCAGCAGCTTGTCCGGAGGCTCCTACGAGCAGTACTTC. Translated: CASSLSGGSYEQYF.

The gene calls are TRBV6-5 and TRBJ2-7; TRBD2 might be the D (6 bases). Trimming left V 8 bases short and J 3 bases short, with 17 bases between. Germline assignment: CDR1 MNHEY and CDR2 SVGAGI. The CDR3 is 14 residues long. CDR3 amino acids: CASSLTSRYYEQYF. The CDR3 DNA is TGTGCCAGCTCGCTTACTAGCCGCTACTACGAGCAGTACTTC.

The rearrangement links TRBV5-1 to TRBJ2-3, with D maybe TRBD1 (5 bases). V lost 0 bases to trimming and J lost 5 bases, with 13 bases between them. The CDR3 contains 15 residues. Germline V gene sequence: CDR1 SGHRS, CDR2 YFSETQ. The CDR3 region is CASSLEGRVVDTQYF. The CDR3 coding sequence is TGCGCCAGCAGCTTGGAAGGCAGGGTAGTAGATACGCAGTATTTT.

A remark on this clone: Its ends do not fully match the called genes, so a read error is possible. The CDR3 loop is CASSEGQVGELFF. The CDR3 nucleotides are TGTGCCAGCAGCGAAGGACAGGTCGGGGAGCTGTTTTTT. J is TRBJ2-2 and V is TRBV2, with TRBD1 identical over 7 bases. The CDR3 length is 13 residues. Germline values: CDR1 SNHLY, CDR2 FYNNEI.

This chain links TRBV19 with TRBJ2-7; TRBD1 matches 7 bases. Germline values: CDR1 LNHDA, CDR2 SQIVND (reference sequence). The CDR3 loop spans 14 amino acids. V gave up 6 bases and J gave up 3 bases; unmatched junction bases: 8. CDR3 in DNA: TGTGCCAGTAGCCTACAGGGACAGTACTACGAGCAGTACTTC. Protein sequence: CASSLQGQYYEQYF.

CDR3 bases: TGCGCCAGCAGCTTGCGGACAGATGCATCGTCACCCCTCCACTTT. Amino acid sequence: CASSLRTDASSPLHF. The chain couples TRBV5-1 to TRBJ1-6; tentative D call: TRBD1 (6 bases). The V gene lost 1 base and the J gene lost 10 bases, with 15 bases spanning the gap. Germline V gives CDR1 SGHRS, CDR2 YFSETQ. The CDR3 contains 15 residues.

A single count supports this clone. The chain uses TRBV7-2 and TRBJ2-7; TRBD1 aligns across 7 bases. Germline CDR1 SGHTA, CDR2 FQGNSA. Trimming took 4 bases from V and 3 from J; bases not matched to a gene: 3. The CDR3 runs 13 residues. The CDR3: CASSSNRGYEQYF. In DNA, the CDR3 is TGTGCCAGCAGCTCTAACAGGGGCTACGAGCAGTACTTC. Full variable domain (missing parts from reference TRBV7-2 and TRBJ2-7): GAGVSQSPSNKVTEKGKDVELRCDPISGHTALYWYRQSLGQGLEFLIYFQGNSAPDKSGLPSDRFSAERTGGSVSTLTIQRTQQEDSAVYLCASSSNRGYEQYFGPGTRLTVT.

This clone turned up a few times. The genes are TRBV4-1 and TRBJ1-5; the match to TRBD1 covers 9 bases. The CDR3 totals 19 residues. The germline V gene encodes CDR1 MGHRA and CDR2 YSYEKL. Trimming removed 0 bases from V and 6 bases from J; junction bases left unmatched: 15. In nucleotides, the CDR3 is TGCGCCAGCAGCCAAGAGGGGTTAAGGGACAGGGTACAGCCTCAGCCCCAGCATTTT. Amino acid sequence: CASSQEGLRDRVQPQPQHF.